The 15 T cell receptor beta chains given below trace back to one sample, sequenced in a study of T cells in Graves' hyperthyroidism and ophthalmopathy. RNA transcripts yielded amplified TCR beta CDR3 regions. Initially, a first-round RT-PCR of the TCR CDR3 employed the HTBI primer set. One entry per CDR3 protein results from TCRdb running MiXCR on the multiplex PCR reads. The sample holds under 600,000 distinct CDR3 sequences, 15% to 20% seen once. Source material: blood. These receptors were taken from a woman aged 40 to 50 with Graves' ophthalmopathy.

DNA of the CDR3: TGTGCCAGCAGCCCCGGGATAAGGGGGAAATCTGGAAACACCATATATTTT. Translated: CASSPGIRGKSGNTIYF. This sequence joins TRBV12-3 or TRBV12-4 and TRBJ1-3; D is possibly TRBD1 (6 bases). This CDR3 is 17 amino acids long. The ends were cut back, 6 bases at V and 1 base at J, with 19 bases in the middle.

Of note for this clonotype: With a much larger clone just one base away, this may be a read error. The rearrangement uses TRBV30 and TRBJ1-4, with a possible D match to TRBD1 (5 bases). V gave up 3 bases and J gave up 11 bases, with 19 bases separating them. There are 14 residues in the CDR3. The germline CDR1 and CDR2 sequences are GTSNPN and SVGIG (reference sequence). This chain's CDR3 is CAWRGGAHAGKLFF. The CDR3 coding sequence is TGTGCCTGGAGGGGCGGGGCGCACGCGGGCAAACTGTTTTTT.

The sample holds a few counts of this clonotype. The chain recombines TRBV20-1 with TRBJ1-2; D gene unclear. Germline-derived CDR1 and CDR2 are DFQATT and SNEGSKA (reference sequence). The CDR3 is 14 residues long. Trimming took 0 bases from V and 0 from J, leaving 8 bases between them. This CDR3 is CSARDKVTNYGYTF. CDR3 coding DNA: TGCAGTGCTAGAGATAAAGTTACTAACTATGGCTACACCTTC.

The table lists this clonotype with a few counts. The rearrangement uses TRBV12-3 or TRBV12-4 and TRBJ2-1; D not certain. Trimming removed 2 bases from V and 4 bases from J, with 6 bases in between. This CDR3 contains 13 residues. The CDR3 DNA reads TGTGCCAGCAGTTTACTCGGATACAATGAGCAGTTCTTC. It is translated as CASSLLGYNEQFF.

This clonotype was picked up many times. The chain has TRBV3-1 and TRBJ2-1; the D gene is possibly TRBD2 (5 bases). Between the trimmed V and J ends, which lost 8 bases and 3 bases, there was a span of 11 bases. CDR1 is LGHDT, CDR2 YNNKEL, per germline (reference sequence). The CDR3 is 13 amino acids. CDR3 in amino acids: CASGRADYNEQFF. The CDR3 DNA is TGTGCCAGCGGCAGAGCGGACTACAATGAGCAGTTCTTC.

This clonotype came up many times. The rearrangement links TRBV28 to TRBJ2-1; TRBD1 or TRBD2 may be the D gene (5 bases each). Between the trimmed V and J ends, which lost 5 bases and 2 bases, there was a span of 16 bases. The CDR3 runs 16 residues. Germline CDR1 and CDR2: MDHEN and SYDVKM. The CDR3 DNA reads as TGTGCCAGCAGTATAACCGGGACGGGGACCTACAATGAGCAGTTCTTC. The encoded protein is CASSITGTGTYNEQFF.

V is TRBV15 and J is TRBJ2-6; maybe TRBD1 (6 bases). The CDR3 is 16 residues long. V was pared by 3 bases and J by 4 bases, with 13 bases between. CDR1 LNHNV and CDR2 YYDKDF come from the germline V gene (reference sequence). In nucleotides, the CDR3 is TGTGCCACCAGCAGTCGGCTGGGGGCAGGGGCCAACGTCCTGACTTTC. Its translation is CATSSRLGAGANVLTF.

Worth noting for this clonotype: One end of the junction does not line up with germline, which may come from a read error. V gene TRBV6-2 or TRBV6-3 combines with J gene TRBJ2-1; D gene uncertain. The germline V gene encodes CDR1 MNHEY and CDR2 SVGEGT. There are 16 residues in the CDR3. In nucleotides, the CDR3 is TGTGCCAGCAGTTTATCCAGGACGAGCTCCCACAATAAGCAGTTCTTC. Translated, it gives CASSLSRTSSHNKQFF.

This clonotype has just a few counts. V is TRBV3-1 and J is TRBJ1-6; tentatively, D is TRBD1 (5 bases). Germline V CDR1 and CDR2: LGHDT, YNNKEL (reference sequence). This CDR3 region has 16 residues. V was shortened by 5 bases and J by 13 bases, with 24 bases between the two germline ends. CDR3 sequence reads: CASSTGLGAALGPLHF. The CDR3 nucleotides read TGTGCCAGCAGCACCGGGTTAGGGGCCGCGTTGGGTCCCCTCCACTTT. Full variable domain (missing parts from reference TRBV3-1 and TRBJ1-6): DTAVSQTPKYLVTQMGNDKSIKCEQNLGHDTMYWYKQDSKKFLKIMFSYNNKELIINETVPNRFSPKSPDKAHLNLHINSLELGDSAVYFCASSTGLGAALGPLHFGNGTRLTVT.

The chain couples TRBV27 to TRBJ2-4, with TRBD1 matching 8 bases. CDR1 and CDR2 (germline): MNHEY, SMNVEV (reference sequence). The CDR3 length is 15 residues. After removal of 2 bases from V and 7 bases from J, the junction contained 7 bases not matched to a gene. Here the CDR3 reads CASSLIGQGANIQYF. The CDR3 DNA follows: TGTGCCAGCAGTTTAATTGGCCAGGGGGCGAACATTCAGTACTTC.

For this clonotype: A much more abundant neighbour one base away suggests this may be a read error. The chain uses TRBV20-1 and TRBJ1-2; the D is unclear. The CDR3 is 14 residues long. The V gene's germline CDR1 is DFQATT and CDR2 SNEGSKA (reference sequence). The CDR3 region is CNARAARIGGGYTF. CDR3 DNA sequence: TGCAATGCTAGAGCAGCCCGGATCGGAGGGGGCTACACCTTC.

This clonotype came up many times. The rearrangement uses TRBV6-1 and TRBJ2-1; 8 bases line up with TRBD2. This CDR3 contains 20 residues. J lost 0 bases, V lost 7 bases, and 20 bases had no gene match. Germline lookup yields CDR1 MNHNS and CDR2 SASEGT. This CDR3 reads CASTDPGWGYGRASYNEQFF. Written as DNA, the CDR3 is TGTGCCAGCACCGACCCCGGGTGGGGTTACGGGAGGGCCTCCTACAATGAGCAGTTCTTC.

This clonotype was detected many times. Written as DNA, the CDR3 is TGTGCCAGCAGTTCCACACAGGGAGGCCGGGGTCAGCCCCAGCATTTT. Protein sequence: CASSSTQGGRGQPQHF. The rearrangement joins TRBV27 to TRBJ1-5; D is possibly TRBD1 (6 bases). This CDR3 has 16 amino acids. The V gene lost 4 bases and the J gene lost 6 bases, with 19 bases spanning the gap. Germline V gives CDR1 MNHEY, CDR2 SMNVEV (reference sequence).

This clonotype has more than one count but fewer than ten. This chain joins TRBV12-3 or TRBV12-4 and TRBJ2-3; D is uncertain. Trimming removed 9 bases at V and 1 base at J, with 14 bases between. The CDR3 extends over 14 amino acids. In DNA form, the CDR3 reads TGTGCCAGTGGCCGTTGGGGTGGCACAGATACGCAGTATTTT. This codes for CASGRWGGTDTQYF.

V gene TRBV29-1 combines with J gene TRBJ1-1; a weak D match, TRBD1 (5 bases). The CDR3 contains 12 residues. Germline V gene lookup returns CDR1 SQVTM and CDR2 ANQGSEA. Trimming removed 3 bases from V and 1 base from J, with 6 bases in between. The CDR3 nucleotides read TGCAGCGTTGACGACAGGAACACTGAAGCTTTCTTT. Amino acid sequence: CSVDDRNTEAFF. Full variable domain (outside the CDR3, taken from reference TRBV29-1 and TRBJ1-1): SAVISQKPSRDICQRGTSLTIQCQVDSQVTMMFWYRQQPGQSLTLIATANQGSEATYESGFVIDKFPISRPNLTFSTLTVSNMSPEDSSIYLCSVDDRNTEAFFGQGTRLTVV.